These T cell receptor beta chains were read from a single sample in a study of blood T cell repertoires in COVID-19. Generated by immunoSEQ multiplex PCR, the TCRdb table keeps only in-frame clones and is missing some. The repertoire holds about 670,000 clones, with 85% to 90% as singletons. The sequenced sample consisted of peripheral blood. The receptors derive from a woman under 30 with acute or convalescent COVID-19. Each CDR3 is given with its conserved first and last residue. A D gene is named only where the DNA matches it firmly. Clone size is stated in some rows and not others, as once, few, many or a class when expanded.

clone size,J gene,D gene,V gene,CDR3 protein,CDR3 DNA
-,TRBJ2-7,-,TRBV6-1,CASSEALDRPYEQYF,TGTGCCAGCAGTGAAGCCCTGGACAGACCCTACGAGCAGTACTTC
-,TRBJ2-3,TRBD2,TRBV4-1,CASSQGGGGGADTQYF,TGCGCCAGCAGCCAAGGAGGGGGCGGGGGGGCAGATACGCAGTATTTT
-,TRBJ2-7,TRBD1,TRBV10-3,CAISSHGSGGYEQYF,TGTGCCATCAGTTCCCACGGGTCAGGGGGCTACGAGCAGTACTTC
-,TRBJ2-1,-,TRBV4-2,CASSLSGNEQFF,TGTGCCAGCAGCCTTAGTGGCAATGAGCAGTTCTTC
-,TRBJ1-4,-,TRBV14,CASSRRPGGLNEKLFF,TGTGCCAGCAGCCGTCGCCCGGGGGGCCTGAATGAAAAACTGTTTTTT
-,TRBJ1-6,-,TRBV5-1,CASSFNLGRLYNSPLHF,TGCGCCAGCAGCTTCAATCTCGGCAGACTGTATAATTCACCCCTCCACTTT
-,TRBJ2-3,-,TRBV6-2/TRBV6-3,CASSYAGGAPDTQYF,TGTGCCAGCAGTTACGCTGGGGGGGCGCCAGATACGCAGTATTTT
-,TRBJ1-2,-,TRBV6-5,CASSYQGDNGYTF,TGTGCCAGCAGTTATCAGGGTGATAATGGCTACACCTTC
-,TRBJ1-1,-,TRBV19,CASRAPATGNTEAFF,TGTGCCAGTAGGGCCCCGGCAACGGGGAACACTGAAGCTTTCTTT
-,TRBJ2-7,-,TRBV5-1,CASSLGGVYEQYF,TGCGCCAGCAGCTTGGGTGGAGTCTACGAGCAGTACTTC
-,TRBJ2-7,-,TRBV19,CASSIHRAYEQYF,TGTGCCAGTAGTATCCACAGGGCCTACGAGCAGTACTTC
once,TRBJ1-1,-,TRBV6-5,CASRPRQKNTEAFF,TGTGCCAGCAGACCGCGACAGAAAAACACTGAAGCTTTCTTT
-,TRBJ2-7,-,TRBV5-4,CASSLTGSYEQYF,TGTGCCAGCAGCTTAACCGGGTCCTACGAGCAGTACTTC
-,TRBJ1-4,-,TRBV9,CASSVSGTPSEKLFF,TGTGCCAGCAGCGTATCCGGGACACCTTCTGAAAAACTGTTTTTT
-,TRBJ2-7,-,TRBV29-1,CSVDQSYEQYF,TGCAGCGTTGATCAGTCCTACGAGCAGTACTTC
-,TRBJ2-1,-,TRBV3-1/TRBV3-2,CASSQDLDCSLSSYNEQFF,TGTGCCAGCAGCCAAGATTTGGACTGCTCTCTGAGCTCCTACAATGAGCAGTTCTTC